The clone carrying this T cell receptor (beta chain) was picked up a small number of times. Antigen unknown. TCRdb re-called the 5' RACE reads with MiXCR, one entry per CDR3 protein. Found here are 350,000 to 450,000 distinct CDR3 sequences, about 20% of them singletons; the top ten hold about 8.1%. The data were taken from a study of T-cell memory formation after mild COVID-19. Study-wide background: TCR clusters were mostly donor specific.

Study outcomes and limitations: Cross-reactive memory apparently joined, as some responding clones appeared in pre-infection memory. The second-wave clones peaking on day 37 were not confirmed as SARS-CoV-2-specific. The CD4+ clones that contracted clustered mainly within CM and EM, and the CD8+ clones concentrated in EMRA.

Germline assignment: CDR1 LGHDT and CDR2 YNNKEL (reference sequence). Trimming took off 2 bases at V and 8 bases at J, with 10 bases between the two ends. This CDR3 spans 13 amino acids. The clonotype comes from an adult woman who had mild COVID-19 (a few samples of this study predate the infection). Cell type and time point are not known. This chain connects TRBV3-1 to TRBJ2-1; D gene unclear. Material for sequencing was PBMCs or a T cell subset sorted from them (not recorded which). CDR3 in amino acids: CASSQRLADEQFF. Written as DNA, the CDR3 is TGTGCCAGCAGCCAAAGGCTGGCGGATGAGCAGTTCTTC.